A selection of T cell receptor beta chains follows, all from one sample in a study of T-cell memory formation after mild COVID-19. TCRdb analysed the 5' RACE reads with MiXCR anew, one entry per CDR3 protein. Of roughly 450,000 distinct CDR3 sequences listed, roughly 18% were seen once; the top ten hold about 22%. The sequenced sample consisted of PBMCs or a T cell subset sorted from them (not recorded which). Source of these receptors: a man between 18 and 29 years old who had mild COVID-19 (a few samples of this study predate the infection). Cell type and time point are not known. Both conserved end residues are part of each CDR3.

j_gene: TRBJ2-4; v_gene: TRBV21-1; CDR3aa: CASSKAGPGTGASRAKNIQYF
j_gene: TRBJ2-7; v_gene: TRBV4-3; CDR3aa: CASSQDLWDPSYEQYF
j_gene: TRBJ2-7; v_gene: TRBV12-3/TRBV12-4; CDR3aa: CASSIRQAYEQYF
j_gene: TRBJ1-3; v_gene: TRBV24-1; CDR3aa: CATSRNRPEDRDLESSGNTIYF
j_gene: TRBJ1-5; v_gene: TRBV9; CDR3aa: CASSVGTGNQPQHF
j_gene: TRBJ2-2; v_gene: TRBV19; CDR3aa: CASSRDSTLPGELFF
j_gene: TRBJ2-7; v_gene: TRBV6-6; CDR3aa: CASRPAPGQGIHEQYF
j_gene: TRBJ1-2; v_gene: TRBV20-1; CDR3aa: CSARDNMYGYTF
j_gene: TRBJ2-2; v_gene: TRBV7-2; CDR3aa: CASTPPTWSGELFF
j_gene: TRBJ1-5; v_gene: TRBV6-2/TRBV6-3; CDR3aa: CASSYTVIGQPQHF
j_gene: TRBJ1-2; v_gene: TRBV7-2; CDR3aa: CASSLTVRAPNYGYTF
j_gene: TRBJ2-1; v_gene: TRBV5-4; CDR3aa: CASNSAGVFNEQFF
j_gene: TRBJ2-3; v_gene: TRBV20-1; CDR3aa: CSASLTSGLGDTQYF
j_gene: TRBJ1-2; v_gene: TRBV18; CDR3aa: CASSPGNGANYGYTF
j_gene: TRBJ2-2; v_gene: TRBV28; CDR3aa: CASSPGHFTGELFF
j_gene: TRBJ2-3; v_gene: TRBV4-3; CDR3aa: CASSQDQARSIPDTQYF
j_gene: TRBJ1-5; v_gene: TRBV4-1; CDR3aa: CASSHTSGGSNQPQHF
j_gene: TRBJ2-2; v_gene: TRBV6-4; CDR3aa: CASSEGATGELFF
j_gene: TRBJ1-2; v_gene: TRBV7-9; CDR3aa: CASSFRQGVGYTF
j_gene: TRBJ2-3; v_gene: TRBV10-3; CDR3aa: CAISESWGNTQYF
j_gene: TRBJ1-1; v_gene: TRBV6-2/TRBV6-3; CDR3aa: CASQTGREAFF
j_gene: TRBJ2-3; v_gene: TRBV30; CDR3aa: CACSGGSTDTQYF
j_gene: TRBJ2-3; v_gene: TRBV4-3; CDR3aa: CASSQDTGGEGDTQYF
j_gene: TRBJ2-7; v_gene: TRBV12-3/TRBV12-4; CDR3aa: CASSSQGDEQYF
j_gene: TRBJ2-4; v_gene: TRBV28; CDR3aa: CASSFGDRVHIQYF
j_gene: TRBJ2-3; v_gene: TRBV7-2; CDR3aa: CASSLIGTDTQYF
j_gene: TRBJ1-2; v_gene: TRBV18; CDR3aa: CASSPTLHYGYTF
j_gene: TRBJ2-1; v_gene: TRBV7-9; CDR3aa: CASSLVGQGGPEQFF
j_gene: TRBJ2-5; v_gene: TRBV20-1; CDR3aa: CSAGGLGHHSGETQYF
j_gene: TRBJ2-5; v_gene: TRBV7-9; CDR3aa: CASSRTIASGTQYF
j_gene: TRBJ2-1; v_gene: TRBV7-9; CDR3aa: CASSSLAGGSNEQFF
j_gene: TRBJ1-1; v_gene: TRBV12-3/TRBV12-4; CDR3aa: CALKFQSNTEAFF
j_gene: TRBJ2-5; v_gene: TRBV7-9; CDR3aa: CASSLDYGGLGETQYF
j_gene: TRBJ1-1; v_gene: TRBV11-2; CDR3aa: CASGGQGLRAFF
j_gene: TRBJ1-2; v_gene: TRBV9; CDR3aa: CASSVGGGTYGYTF
j_gene: TRBJ2-7; v_gene: TRBV20-1; CDR3aa: CSASDSSYEQYF
j_gene: TRBJ2-1; v_gene: TRBV19; CDR3aa: CARKTGNEQFF
j_gene: TRBJ1-4; v_gene: TRBV9; CDR3aa: CASSTHAGDEKLFF
j_gene: TRBJ2-1; v_gene: TRBV4-1; CDR3aa: CASSQGGTEQFF
j_gene: TRBJ2-5; v_gene: TRBV4-2; CDR3aa: CASSQGTSEGETQYF
j_gene: TRBJ1-2; v_gene: TRBV6-5; CDR3aa: CASRSPGHYGYTF
j_gene: TRBJ2-1; v_gene: TRBV7-3; CDR3aa: CASSFGSRDEQFF
j_gene: TRBJ2-6; v_gene: TRBV5-1; CDR3aa: CASSLRVSGANVLTF
j_gene: TRBJ2-2; v_gene: TRBV6-2/TRBV6-3; CDR3aa: CASSYQTAGYTGELFF
j_gene: TRBJ2-3; v_gene: TRBV5-6; CDR3aa: CASSPIERGAPLADTQYF
j_gene: TRBJ2-1; v_gene: TRBV28; CDR3aa: CASSSLAGNYNEQFF
j_gene: TRBJ1-3; v_gene: TRBV7-2; CDR3aa: CASSSHRQEPSGNTIYF
j_gene: TRBJ2-7; v_gene: TRBV20-1; CDR3aa: CSASGQVSEQYF
j_gene: TRBJ2-7; v_gene: TRBV7-2; CDR3aa: CASSLSFGQGYEQYF
j_gene: TRBJ2-3; v_gene: TRBV5-1; CDR3aa: CASSLGTAGGADTQYF